The clone carrying this T cell receptor beta chain was detected a few times. The target antigen is unknown. This sample stems from a study of blood T cells in healthy people across ages. The use of a sample-barcoded 5' primer and a J-beta primer mix characterized a second PCR of 7 to 11 cycles. TCRdb reanalysed the 5' RACE reads using MiXCR and keeps one entry per CDR3 protein. The data contain fewer than 1 million distinct CDR3 sequences, around 42% of them singletons. Points from the study as a whole: Diversity estimates from one million T cells were considered underestimates.

The study isolated at least 6.5 million PBMCs from each sample. The sample taken for sequencing was blood. The receptor was derived from a man aged 60-69 years in good health.

CDR3 sequence: CASRTGTGLDNGYTF. In nucleotides, the CDR3 is TGTGCCAGCAGAACCGGGACAGGACTAGATAATGGCTACACCTTC. V is TRBV6-2 or TRBV6-3 and J is TRBJ1-2, with 8 nucleotides matching TRBD1. The V gene's germline CDR1 is MNHEY and CDR2 SVGEGT. This CDR3 has 15 residues. The J segment lost 6 bases and the V segment lost 6 bases, leaving 12 bases of the junction unmatched.